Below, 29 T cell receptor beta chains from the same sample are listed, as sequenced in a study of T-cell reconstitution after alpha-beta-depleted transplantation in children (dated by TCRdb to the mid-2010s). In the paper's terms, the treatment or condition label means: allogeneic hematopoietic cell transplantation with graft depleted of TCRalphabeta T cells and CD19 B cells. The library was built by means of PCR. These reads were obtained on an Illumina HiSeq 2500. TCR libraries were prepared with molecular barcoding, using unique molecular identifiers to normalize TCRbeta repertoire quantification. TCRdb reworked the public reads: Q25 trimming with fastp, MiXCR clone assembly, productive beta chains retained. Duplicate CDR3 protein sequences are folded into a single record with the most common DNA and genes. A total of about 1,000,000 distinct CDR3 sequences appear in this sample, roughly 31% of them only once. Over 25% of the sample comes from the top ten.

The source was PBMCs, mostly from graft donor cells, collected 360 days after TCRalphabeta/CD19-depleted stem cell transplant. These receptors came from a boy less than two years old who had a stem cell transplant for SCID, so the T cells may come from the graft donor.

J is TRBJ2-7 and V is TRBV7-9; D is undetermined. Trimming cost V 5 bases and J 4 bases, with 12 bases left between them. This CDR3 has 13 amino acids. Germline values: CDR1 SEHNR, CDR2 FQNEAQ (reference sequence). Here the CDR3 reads CASSPNLLYEQYF. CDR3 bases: TGTGCCAGCAGCCCCAACTTACTATACGAGCAGTACTTC. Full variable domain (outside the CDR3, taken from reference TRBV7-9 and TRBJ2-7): DTGVSQNPRHKITKRGQNVTFRCDPISEHNRLYWYRQTLGQGPEFLTYFQNEAQLEKSRLLSDRFSAERPKGSFSTLEIQRTEQGDSAMYLCASSPNLLYEQYFGPGTRLTVT.

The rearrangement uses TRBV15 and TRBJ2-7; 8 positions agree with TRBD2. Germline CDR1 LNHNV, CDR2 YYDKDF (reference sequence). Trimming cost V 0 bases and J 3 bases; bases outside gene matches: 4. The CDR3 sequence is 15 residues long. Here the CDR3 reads CATSRDSGEFYEQYF. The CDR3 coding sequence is TGTGCCACCAGCAGAGATAGCGGGGAATTCTACGAGCAGTACTTC.

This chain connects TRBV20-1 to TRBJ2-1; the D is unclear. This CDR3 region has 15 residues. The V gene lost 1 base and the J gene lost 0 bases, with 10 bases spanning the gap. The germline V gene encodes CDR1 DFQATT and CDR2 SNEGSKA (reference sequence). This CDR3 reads CSARAGRLSYNEQFF. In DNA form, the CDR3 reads TGCAGTGCTAGAGCGGGCAGGCTCTCCTACAATGAGCAGTTCTTC.

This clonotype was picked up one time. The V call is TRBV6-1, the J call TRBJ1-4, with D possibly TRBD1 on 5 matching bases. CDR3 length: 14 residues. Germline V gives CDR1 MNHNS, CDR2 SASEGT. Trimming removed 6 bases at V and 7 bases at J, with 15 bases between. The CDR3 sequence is CASSPGPLVEKLFF. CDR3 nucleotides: TGTGCCAGCAGCCCGGGGCCTTTGGTTGAAAAACTGTTTTTT.

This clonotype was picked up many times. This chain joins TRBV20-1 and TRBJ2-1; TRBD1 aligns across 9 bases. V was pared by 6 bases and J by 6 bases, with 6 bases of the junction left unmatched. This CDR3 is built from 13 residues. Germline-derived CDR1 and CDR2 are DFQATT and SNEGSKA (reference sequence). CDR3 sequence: CSAWTGEINEQFF. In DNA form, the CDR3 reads TGCAGTGCCTGGACAGGGGAGATCAATGAGCAGTTCTTC.

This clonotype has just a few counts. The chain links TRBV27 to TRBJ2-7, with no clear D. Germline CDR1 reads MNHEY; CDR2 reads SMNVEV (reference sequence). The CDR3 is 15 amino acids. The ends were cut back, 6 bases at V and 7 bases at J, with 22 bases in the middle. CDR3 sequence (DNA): TGTGCCAGCAGCCCCTTATCTCTGGGTTCAAGGGAGCAGTACTTC. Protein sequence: CASSPLSLGSREQYF.

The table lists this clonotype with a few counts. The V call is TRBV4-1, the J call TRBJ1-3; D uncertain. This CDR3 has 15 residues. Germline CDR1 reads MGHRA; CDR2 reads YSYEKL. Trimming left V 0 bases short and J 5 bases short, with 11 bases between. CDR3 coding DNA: TGCGCCAGCAGCCAAGATGCGGGGTCCCGAAACACCATATATTTT. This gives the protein CASSQDAGSRNTIYF.

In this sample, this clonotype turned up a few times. The CDR3 here is CASSLGGGGQPQHF. The CDR3 bases are TGTGCCAGCAGTCTGGGAGGGGGTGGTCAGCCCCAGCATTTT. V and J are TRBV12-3 or TRBV12-4 and TRBJ1-5; tentative D call: TRBD1 (6 bases). The CDR3 covers 14 residues. Trimming left V 5 bases short and J 6 bases short, with 14 bases between.

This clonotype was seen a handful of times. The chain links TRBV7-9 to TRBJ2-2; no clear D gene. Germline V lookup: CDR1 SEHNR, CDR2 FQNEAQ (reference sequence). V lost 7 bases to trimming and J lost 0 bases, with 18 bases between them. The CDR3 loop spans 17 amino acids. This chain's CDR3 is CASTIPPGRTNTGELFF. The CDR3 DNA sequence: TGTGCCAGCACCATTCCACCGGGCCGCACGAACACCGGGGAGCTGTTTTTT.

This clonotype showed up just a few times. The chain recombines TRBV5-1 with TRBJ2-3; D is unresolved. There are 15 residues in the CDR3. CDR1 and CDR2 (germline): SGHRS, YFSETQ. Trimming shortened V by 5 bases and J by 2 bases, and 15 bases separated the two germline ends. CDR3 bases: TGCGCCAGCAGAATCGGGCCTATATACACAGATACGCAGTATTTT. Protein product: CASRIGPIYTDTQYF.

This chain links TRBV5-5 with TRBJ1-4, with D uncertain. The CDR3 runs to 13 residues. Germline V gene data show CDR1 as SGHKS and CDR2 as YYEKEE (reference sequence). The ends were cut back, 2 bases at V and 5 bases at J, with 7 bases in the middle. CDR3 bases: TGTGCCAGCAGCTTTCCGGAAAATGAAAAACTGTTTTTT. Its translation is CASSFPENEKLFF.

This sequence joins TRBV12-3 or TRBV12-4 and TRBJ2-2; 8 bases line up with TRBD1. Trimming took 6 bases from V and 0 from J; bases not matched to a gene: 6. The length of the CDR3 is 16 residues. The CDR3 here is CASSSTGAANTGELFF. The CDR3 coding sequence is TGTGCCAGCAGCTCGACAGGGGCAGCGAACACCGGGGAGCTGTTTTTT.

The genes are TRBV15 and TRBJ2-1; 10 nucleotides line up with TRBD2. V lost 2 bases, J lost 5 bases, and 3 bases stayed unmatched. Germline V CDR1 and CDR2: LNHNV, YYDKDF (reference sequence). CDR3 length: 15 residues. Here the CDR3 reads CATSRRLAGDNEQFF. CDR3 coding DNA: TGTGCCACCAGCAGAAGGCTAGCGGGAGACAATGAGCAGTTCTTC.

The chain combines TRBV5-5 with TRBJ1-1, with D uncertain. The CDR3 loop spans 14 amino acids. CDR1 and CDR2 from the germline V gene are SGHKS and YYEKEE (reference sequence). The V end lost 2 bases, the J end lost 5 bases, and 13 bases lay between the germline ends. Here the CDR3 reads CASSFEWEGTEAFF. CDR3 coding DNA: TGTGCCAGCAGCTTTGAGTGGGAAGGGACTGAAGCTTTCTTT.

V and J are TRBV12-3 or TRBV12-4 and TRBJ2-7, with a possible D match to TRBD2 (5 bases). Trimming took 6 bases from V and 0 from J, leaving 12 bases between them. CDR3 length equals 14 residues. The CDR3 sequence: CASRGAGLSYEQYF. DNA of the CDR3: TGTGCCAGCAGGGGTGCGGGCCTCTCCTACGAGCAGTACTTC.

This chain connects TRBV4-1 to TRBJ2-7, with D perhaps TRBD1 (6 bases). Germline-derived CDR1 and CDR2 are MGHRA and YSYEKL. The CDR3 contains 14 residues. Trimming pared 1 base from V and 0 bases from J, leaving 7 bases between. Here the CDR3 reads CASSQGDISYEQYF. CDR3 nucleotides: TGCGCCAGCAGCCAAGGGGACATCTCCTACGAGCAGTACTTC.

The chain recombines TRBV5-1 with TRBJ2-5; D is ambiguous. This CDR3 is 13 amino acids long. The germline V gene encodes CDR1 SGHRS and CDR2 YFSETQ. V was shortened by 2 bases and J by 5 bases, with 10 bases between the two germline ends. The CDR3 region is CASSFKGSETQYF. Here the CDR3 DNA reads TGCGCCAGCAGCTTCAAAGGTAGCGAGACCCAGTACTTC.

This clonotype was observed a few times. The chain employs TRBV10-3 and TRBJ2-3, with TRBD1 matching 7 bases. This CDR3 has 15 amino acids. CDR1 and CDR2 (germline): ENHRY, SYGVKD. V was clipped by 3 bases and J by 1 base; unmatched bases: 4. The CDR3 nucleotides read TGTGCCATCAGTGATTATGGGACAGGCACAGATACGCAGTATTTT. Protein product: CAISDYGTGTDTQYF.

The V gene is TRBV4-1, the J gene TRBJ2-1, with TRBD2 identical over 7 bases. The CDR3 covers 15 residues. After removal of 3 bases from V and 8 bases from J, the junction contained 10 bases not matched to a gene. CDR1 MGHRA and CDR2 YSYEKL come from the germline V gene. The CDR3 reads CASSQGREGLYEQFF. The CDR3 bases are TGCGCCAGCAGCCAGGGGAGGGAGGGGTTGTATGAGCAGTTCTTC.

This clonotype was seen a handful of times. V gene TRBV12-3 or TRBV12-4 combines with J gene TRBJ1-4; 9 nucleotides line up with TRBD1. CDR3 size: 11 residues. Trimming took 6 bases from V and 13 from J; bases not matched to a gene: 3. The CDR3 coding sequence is TGTGCCAGCAGGACAGGGGGTACACTGTTTTTT. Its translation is CASRTGGTLFF.

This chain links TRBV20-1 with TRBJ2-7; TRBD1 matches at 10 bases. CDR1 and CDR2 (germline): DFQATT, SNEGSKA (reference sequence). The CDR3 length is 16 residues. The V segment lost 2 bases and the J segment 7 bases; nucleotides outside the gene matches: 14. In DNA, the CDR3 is TGCAGTGCTAGACGTCTGGCCGGGACAGGGGCGTGGGAGCAGTACTTC. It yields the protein CSARRLAGTGAWEQYF.

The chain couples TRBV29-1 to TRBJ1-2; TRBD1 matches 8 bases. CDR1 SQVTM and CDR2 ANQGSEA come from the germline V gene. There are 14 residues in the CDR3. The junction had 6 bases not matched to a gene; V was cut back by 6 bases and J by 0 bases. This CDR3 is CSVETGAPNYGYTF. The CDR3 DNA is TGCAGCGTAGAGACAGGGGCACCTAACTATGGCTACACCTTC.

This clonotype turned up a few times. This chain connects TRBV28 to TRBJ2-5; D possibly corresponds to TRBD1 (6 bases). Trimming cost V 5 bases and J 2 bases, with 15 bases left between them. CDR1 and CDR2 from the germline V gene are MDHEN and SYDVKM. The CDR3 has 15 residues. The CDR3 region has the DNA TGTGCCAGCAGTCCAGCCTGGACAGCGCAAGAGACCCAGTACTTC. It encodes CASSPAWTAQETQYF.

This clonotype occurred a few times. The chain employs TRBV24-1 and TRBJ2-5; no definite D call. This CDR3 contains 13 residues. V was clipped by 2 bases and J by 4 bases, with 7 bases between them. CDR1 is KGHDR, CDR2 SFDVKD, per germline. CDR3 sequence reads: CATSDSAPETQYF. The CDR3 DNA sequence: TGTGCCACCAGTGATTCCGCACCAGAGACCCAGTACTTC.

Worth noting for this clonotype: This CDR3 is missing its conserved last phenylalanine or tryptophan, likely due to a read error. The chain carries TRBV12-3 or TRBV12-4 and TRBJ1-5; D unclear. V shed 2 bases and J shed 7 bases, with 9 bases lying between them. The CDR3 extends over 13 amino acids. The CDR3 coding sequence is TGTGCCAGCAGTTTAAGTATCAACCAGCCCCAGCATTCT. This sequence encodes CASSLSINQPQHS.

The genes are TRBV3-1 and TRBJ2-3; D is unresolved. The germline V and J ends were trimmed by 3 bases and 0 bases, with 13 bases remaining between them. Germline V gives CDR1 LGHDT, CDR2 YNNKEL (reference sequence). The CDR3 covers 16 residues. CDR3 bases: TGTGCCAGCAGCCATAGTCTTACACCAAGCACAGATACGCAGTATTTT. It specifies CASSHSLTPSTDTQYF.

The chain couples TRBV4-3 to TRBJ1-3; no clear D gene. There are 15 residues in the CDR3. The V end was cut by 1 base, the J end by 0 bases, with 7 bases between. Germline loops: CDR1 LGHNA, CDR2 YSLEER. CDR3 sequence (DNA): TGCGCCAGCAGCCAAGTAGAGAGCTCTGGAAACACCATATATTTT. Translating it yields CASSQVESSGNTIYF.

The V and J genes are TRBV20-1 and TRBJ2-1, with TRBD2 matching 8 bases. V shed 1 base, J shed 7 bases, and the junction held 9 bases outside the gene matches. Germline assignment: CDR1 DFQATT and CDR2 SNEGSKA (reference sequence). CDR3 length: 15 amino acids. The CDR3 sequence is CSARAQRGGKNEQFF. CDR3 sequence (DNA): TGCAGTGCTAGAGCCCAGCGCGGGGGGAAAAATGAGCAGTTCTTC.

CDR3 region: CASSQGIAGSSYEQYF. CDR3 nucleotides: TGTGCCAGCAGCCAAGGAATAGCGGGGAGCTCCTACGAGCAGTACTTC. The chain is built from TRBV3-1 and TRBJ2-7; 8 bases fit TRBD2. The germline V gene encodes CDR1 LGHDT and CDR2 YNNKEL (reference sequence). The CDR3 is 16 amino acids. V shed 1 base, J shed 0 bases, and the junction held 5 bases outside the gene matches.